This TCR beta chain was documented in a study of cytotoxic CD8 clonotypes in ibrutinib-treated CLL. General study results and limits: Public clonotypes, rarely seen, contracted or held steady on treatment. Sustained-remission and progressing patients' sampling times differed.

This table comes from immunoSEQ multiplex PCR, and its TCRdb copy is limited to in-frame clones, with some not included. Here the sample spans hundreds of thousands of clones, 65% to 80% being singletons. V shed 5 bases, J shed 8 bases, and the junction held 9 bases outside the gene matches. CDR3 length: 15 residues. Per germline, CDR1 PRHDT and CDR2 FYEKMQ (reference sequence). Comments on this clone: Antigen unknown.

This chain uses TRBV13 with TRBJ2-2, with 9 bases lining up with TRBD1. This TCR was sampled from a human donor with chronic lymphocytic leukemia. The starting material was PBMCs, obtained after 12 months of ibrutinib treatment. CDR3 DNA sequence: TGTGCCAGCAGCATTCGGACAGGGGCGACTGGGGAGCTGTTTTTT. Protein: CASSIRTGATGELFF.